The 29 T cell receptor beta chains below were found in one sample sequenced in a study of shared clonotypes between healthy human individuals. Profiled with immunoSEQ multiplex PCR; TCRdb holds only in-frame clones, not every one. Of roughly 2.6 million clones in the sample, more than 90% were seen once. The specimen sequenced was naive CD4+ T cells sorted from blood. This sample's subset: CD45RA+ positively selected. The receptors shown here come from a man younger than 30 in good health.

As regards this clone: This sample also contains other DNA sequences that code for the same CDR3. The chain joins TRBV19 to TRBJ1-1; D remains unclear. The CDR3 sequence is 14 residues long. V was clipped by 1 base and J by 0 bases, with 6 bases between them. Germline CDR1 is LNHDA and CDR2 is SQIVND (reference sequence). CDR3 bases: TGTGCCAGTAGTATAGTCGGACTGAACACTGAAGCTTTCTTT. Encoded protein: CASSIVGLNTEAFF.

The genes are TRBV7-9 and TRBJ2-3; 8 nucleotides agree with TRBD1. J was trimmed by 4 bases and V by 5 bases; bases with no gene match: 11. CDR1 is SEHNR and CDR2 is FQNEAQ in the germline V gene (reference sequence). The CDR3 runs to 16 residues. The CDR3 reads CASSLRTGLNADTQYF. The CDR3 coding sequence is TGTGCCAGCAGCCTCAGGACAGGGTTGAATGCAGATACGCAGTATTTT.

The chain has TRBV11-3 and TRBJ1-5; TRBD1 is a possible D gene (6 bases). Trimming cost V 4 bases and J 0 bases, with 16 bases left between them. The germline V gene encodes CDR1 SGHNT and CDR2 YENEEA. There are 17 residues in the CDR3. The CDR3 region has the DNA TGTGCCAGCAGCTCCCCTAGACAGGATTATAGCAATCAGCCCCAGCATTTT. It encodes CASSSPRQDYSNQPQHF.

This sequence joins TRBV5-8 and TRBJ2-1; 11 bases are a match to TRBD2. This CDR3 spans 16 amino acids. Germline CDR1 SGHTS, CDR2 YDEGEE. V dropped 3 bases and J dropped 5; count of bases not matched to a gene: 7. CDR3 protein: CASSWWGLAVDNEQFF. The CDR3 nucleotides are TGTGCCAGCAGCTGGTGGGGACTAGCGGTAGACAATGAGCAGTTCTTC. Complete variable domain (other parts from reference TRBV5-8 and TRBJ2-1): EAGVTQSPTHLIKTRGQQATLRCSPISGHTSVYWYQQALGLGLQFLLWYDEGEERNRGNFPPRFSGRQFPNYSSELNVNALELEDSALYLCASSWWGLAVDNEQFFGPGTRLTVL.

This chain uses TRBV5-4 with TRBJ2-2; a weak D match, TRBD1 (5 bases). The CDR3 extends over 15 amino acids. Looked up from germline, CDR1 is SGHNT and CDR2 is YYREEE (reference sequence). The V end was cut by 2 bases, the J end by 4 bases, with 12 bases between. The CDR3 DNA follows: TGTGCCAGCAGCTTAAAGGGGCGTGCCACCGGGGAGCTGTTTTTT. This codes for CASSLKGRATGELFF.

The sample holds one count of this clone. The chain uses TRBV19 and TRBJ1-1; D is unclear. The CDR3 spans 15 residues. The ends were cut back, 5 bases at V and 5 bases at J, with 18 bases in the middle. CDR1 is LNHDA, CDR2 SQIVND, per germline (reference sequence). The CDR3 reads CASSDPGSLRTEAFF. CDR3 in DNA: TGTGCCAGTAGTGATCCGGGTTCCCTGCGGACTGAAGCTTTCTTT.

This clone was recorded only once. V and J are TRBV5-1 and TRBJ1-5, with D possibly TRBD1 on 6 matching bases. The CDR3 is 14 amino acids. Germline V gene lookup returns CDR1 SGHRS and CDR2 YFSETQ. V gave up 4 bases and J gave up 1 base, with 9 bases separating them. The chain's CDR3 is CASSEGGSNQPQHF. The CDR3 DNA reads TGCGCCAGCAGCGAAGGGGGGAGCAATCAGCCCCAGCATTTT. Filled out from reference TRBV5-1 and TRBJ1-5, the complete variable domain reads KAGVTQTPRYLIKTRGQQVTLSCSPISGHRSVSWYQQTPGQGLQFLFEYFSETQRNKGNFPGRFSGRQFSNSRSEMNVSTLELGDSALYLCASSEGGSNQPQHFGDGTRLSIL.

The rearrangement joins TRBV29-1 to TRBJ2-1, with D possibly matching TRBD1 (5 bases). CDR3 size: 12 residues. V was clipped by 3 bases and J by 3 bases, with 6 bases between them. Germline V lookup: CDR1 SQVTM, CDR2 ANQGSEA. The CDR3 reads CSVDRDYNEQFF. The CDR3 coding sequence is TGCAGCGTTGACAGGGACTACAATGAGCAGTTCTTC.

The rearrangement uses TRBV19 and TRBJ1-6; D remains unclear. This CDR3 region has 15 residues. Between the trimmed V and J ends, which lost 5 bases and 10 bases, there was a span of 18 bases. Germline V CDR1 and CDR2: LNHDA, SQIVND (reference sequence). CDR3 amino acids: CASSPRPEAGSPLHF. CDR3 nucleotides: TGTGCCAGTAGTCCCCGGCCAGAAGCGGGATCACCCCTCCACTTT.

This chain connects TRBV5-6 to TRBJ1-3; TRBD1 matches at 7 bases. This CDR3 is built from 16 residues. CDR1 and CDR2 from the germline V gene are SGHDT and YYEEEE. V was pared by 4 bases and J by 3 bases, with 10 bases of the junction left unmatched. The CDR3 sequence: CASSQATGFGGNTIYF. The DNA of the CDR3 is TGTGCCAGCAGCCAGGCGACAGGGTTTGGTGGAAACACCATATATTTT.

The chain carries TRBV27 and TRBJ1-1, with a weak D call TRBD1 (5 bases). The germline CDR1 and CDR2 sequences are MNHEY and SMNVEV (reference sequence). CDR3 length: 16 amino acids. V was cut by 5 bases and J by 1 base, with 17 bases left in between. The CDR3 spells CASSPSGVGGNTEAFF. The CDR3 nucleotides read TGTGCCAGCAGTCCGTCGGGGGTCGGGGGGAACACTGAAGCTTTCTTT.

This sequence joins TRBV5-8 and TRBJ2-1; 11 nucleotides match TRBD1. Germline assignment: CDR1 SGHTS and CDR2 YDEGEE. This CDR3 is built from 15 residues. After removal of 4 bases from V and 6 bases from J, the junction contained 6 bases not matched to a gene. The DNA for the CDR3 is TGTGCCAGCAGCACCGGGACAGGGGGTCCCAATGAGCAGTTCTTC. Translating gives CASSTGTGGPNEQFF.

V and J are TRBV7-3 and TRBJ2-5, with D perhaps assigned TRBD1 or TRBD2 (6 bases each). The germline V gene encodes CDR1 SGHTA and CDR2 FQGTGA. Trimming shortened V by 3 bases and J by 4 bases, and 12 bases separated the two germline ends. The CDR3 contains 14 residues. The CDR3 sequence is CASSFGGARETQYF. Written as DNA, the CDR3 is TGTGCCAGCAGCTTCGGGGGCGCGAGAGAGACCCAGTACTTC.

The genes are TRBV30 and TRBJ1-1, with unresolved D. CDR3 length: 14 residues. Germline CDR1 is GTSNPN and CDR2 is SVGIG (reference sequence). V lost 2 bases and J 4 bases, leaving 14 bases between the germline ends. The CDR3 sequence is CAWSYARGLTEAFF. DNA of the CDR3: TGTGCCTGGAGTTACGCTCGAGGGCTCACTGAAGCTTTCTTT.

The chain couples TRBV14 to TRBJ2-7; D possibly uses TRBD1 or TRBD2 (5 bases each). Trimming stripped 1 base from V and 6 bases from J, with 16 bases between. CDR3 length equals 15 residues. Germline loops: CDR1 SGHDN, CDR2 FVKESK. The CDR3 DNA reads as TGTGCCAGCAGCCAAGTGGGGACCGTGTTGGGCGAGCAGTACTTC. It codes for CASSQVGTVLGEQYF. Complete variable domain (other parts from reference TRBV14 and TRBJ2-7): EAGVTQFPSHSVIEKGQTVTLRCDPISGHDNLYWYRRVMGKEIKFLLHFVKESKQDESGMPNNRFLAERTGGTYSTLKVQPAELEDSGVYFCASSQVGTVLGEQYFGPGTRLTVT.

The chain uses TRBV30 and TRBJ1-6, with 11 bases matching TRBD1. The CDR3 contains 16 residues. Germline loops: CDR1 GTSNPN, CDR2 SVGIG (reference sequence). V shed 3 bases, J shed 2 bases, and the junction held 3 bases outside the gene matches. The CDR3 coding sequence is TGTGCCTGGAGCGGGGGACAGGGGGCCTATAATTCACCCCTCCACTTT. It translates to CAWSGGQGAYNSPLHF.

The CDR3 loop reads CAWTLPAGYGYTF. Written as DNA, the CDR3 is TGTGCCTGGACCTTACCCGCCGGCTATGGCTACACCTTC. The J gene is TRBJ1-2, the V gene TRBV30; D gene ambiguous. The germline CDR1 and CDR2 sequences are GTSNPN and SVGIG (reference sequence). Trimming took 4 bases from V and 4 from J, leaving 13 bases between them. The CDR3 loop spans 13 amino acids.

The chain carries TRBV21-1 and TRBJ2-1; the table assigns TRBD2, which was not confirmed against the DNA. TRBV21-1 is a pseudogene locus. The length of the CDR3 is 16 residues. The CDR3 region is CASSKKGAGVAGEQFF. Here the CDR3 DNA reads TGTGCCAGCAGCAAGAAAGGAGCGGGAGTTGCCGGTGAGCAGTTCTTC.

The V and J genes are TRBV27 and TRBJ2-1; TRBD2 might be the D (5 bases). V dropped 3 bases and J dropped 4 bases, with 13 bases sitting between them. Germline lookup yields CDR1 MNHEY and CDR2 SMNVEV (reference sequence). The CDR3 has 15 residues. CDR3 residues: CASSLRESTYNEQFF. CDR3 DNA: TGTGCCAGCAGTTTGAGGGAATCTACATACAATGAGCAGTTCTTC.

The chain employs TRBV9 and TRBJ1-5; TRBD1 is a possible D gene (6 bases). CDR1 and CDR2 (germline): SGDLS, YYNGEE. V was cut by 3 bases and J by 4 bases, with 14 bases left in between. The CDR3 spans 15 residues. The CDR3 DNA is TGTGCCAGCAGCGGTAGTGGAGGGGGTAATCAGCCCCAGCATTTT. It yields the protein CASSGSGGGNQPQHF. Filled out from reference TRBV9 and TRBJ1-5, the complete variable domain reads DSGVTQTPKHLITATGQRVTLRCSPRSGDLSVYWYQQSLDQGLQFLIQYYNGEERAKGNILERFSAQQFPDLHSELNLSSLELGDSALYFCASSGSGGGNQPQHFGDGTRLSIL.

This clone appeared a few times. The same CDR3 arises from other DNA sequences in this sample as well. Here the CDR3 reads CASSVGGQETQYF. The CDR3 region has the DNA TGTGCCAGCAGCGTAGGAGGCCAAGAGACCCAGTACTTC. The rearrangement uses TRBV9 and TRBJ2-5; no reliable D call. Trimming took off 0 bases at V and 1 base at J, with 4 bases between the two ends. CDR1 and CDR2 (germline): SGDLS, YYNGEE. CDR3 length: 13 residues.

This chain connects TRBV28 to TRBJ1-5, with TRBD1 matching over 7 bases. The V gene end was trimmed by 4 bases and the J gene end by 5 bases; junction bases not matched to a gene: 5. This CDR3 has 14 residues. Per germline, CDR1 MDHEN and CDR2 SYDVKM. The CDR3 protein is CASSSGGPHQPQHF. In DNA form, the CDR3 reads TGTGCCAGCAGTTCAGGGGGGCCTCATCAGCCCCAGCATTTT.

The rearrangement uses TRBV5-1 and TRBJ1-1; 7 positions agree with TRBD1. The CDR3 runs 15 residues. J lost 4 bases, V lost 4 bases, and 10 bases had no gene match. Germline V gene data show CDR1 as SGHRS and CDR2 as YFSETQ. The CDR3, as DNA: TGCGCCAGCAGCCCTACCCCAGCAGGGGGCACTGAAGCTTTCTTT. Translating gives CASSPTPAGGTEAFF.

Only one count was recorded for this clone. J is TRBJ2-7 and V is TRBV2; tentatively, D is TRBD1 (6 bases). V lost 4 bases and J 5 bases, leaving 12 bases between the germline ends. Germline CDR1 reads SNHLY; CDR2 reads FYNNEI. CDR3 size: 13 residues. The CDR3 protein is CASSAQGIDEQYF. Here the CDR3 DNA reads TGTGCCAGCAGTGCACAGGGTATCGACGAGCAGTACTTC.

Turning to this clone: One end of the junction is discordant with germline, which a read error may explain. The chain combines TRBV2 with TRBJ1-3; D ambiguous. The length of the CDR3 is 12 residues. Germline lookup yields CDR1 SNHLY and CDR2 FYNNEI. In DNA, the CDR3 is TGTGCCAGCAGTGAACCCGGCTCACCGTCGGATTTT. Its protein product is CASSEPGSPSDF.

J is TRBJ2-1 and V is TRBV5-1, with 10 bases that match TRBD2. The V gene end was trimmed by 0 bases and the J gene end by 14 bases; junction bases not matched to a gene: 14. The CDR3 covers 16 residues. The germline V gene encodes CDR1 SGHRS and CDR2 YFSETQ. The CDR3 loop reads CASSLAGTSVDKGKFF. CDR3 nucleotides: TGCGCCAGCAGCTTGGCCGGGACTAGCGTAGATAAAGGGAAGTTCTTC.

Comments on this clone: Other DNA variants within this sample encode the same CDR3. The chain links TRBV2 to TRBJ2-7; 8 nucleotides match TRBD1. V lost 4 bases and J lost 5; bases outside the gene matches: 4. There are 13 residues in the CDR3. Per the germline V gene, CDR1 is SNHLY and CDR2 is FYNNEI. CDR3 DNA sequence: TGTGCCAGCAGTGGGCAGGGGGCCCACGAGCAGTACTTC. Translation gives CASSGQGAHEQYF. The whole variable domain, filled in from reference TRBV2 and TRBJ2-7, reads EPEVTQTPSHQVTQMGQEVILRCVPISNHLYFYWYRQILGQKVEFLVSFYNNEISEKSEIFDDQFSVERPDGSNFTLKIRSTKLEDSAMYFCASSGQGAHEQYFGPGTRLTVT.

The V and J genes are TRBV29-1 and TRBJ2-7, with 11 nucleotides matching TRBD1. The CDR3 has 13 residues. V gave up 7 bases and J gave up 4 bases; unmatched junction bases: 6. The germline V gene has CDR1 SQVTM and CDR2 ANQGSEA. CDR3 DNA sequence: TGCAGCGCCATCGGACAGGGGGCATACGAGCAGTACTTC. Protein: CSAIGQGAYEQYF.

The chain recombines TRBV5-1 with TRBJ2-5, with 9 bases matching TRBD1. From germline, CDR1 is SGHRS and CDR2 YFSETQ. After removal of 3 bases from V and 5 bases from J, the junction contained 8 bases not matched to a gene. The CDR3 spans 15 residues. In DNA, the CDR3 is TGCGCCAGCAGCTCGGGACAGGGATTGTTTGAGACCCAGTACTTC. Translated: CASSSGQGLFETQYF.